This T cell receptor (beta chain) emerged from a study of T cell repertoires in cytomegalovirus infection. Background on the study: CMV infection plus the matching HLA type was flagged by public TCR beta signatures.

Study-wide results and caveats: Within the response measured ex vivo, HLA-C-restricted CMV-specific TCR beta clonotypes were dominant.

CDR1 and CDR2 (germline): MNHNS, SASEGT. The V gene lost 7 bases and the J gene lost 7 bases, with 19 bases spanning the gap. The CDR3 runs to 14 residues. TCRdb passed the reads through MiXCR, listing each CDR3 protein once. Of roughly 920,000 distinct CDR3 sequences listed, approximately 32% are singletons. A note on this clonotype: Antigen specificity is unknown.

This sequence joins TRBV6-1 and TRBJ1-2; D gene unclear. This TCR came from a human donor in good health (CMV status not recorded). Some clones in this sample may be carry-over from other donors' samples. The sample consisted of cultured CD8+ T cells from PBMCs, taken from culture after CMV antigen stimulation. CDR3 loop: CASIAGGVSGGYTF. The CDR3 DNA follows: TGTGCCAGCATCGCTGGCGGGGTCTCGGGTGGCTACACCTTC.